The clone carrying this T cell receptor beta chain was found a few times. Its antigen remains unknown. The sample is drawn from a study of T and B cells in COVID-19 patients. Study-level background: Most recovered patients had mild to moderate COVID-19 treated as outpatients. Of over 18 active-infection patients, some 11 were critically ill with mechanical ventilation or extracorporeal membrane oxygenation. Findings and caveats of the study: Few blood samples existed from mildly ill patients during symptoms or early in severe cases. Patients with COVID-19 reportedly showed strongly skewed T cell receptor beta variable and joining gene usage.

Multiplex PCR with BIOMED2 TRB-A/B primer pools amplified TRB rearrangements. TCRdb independently ran MiXCR on the multiplex PCR reads; one entry per CDR3 protein. The table includes about 23,000 distinct CDR3 sequences, under 30% detected once. The CDR3 covers 13 residues. Germline V gene lookup returns CDR1 MNHEY and CDR2 SVGAGI. V gave up 7 bases and J gave up 11 bases, with 20 bases separating them. Blood genomic DNA input for TRB amplification was 250-500 ng. The gene calls are TRBV6-5 and TRBJ1-1; D might be TRBD1 (6 bases). This clonotype originated in a human donor who had recovered from COVID-19. Sequenced material: blood. The CDR3 DNA follows: TGTGCCAGCACCGGGGGAGGGGGATGGCAGGCTTTCTTT. Protein sequence: CASTGGGGWQAFF.